This T cell receptor (beta chain) was sequenced in a study of lymphopenia after photon versus proton radiotherapy. Some clones are missing from TCRdb's copy, which holds only in-frame ones; the method was immunoSEQ multiplex PCR. The sample has more than 80,000 clones, around four fifths seen once; the top ten hold around 1.5%. Germline CDR1 is SNHLY and CDR2 is FYNNEI. The CDR3 is 12 residues long. V dropped 4 bases and J dropped 3 bases, with 6 bases sitting between them. The study's findings and limits: After the lymphocyte nadir, photon-treated repertoires showed oligoclonal expansion, especially of CD8+ Temra cells.

A word on this clone: Its antigen is undetermined.

The source of this sequence is a man in his 60s with pancreatic cancer. The source material was peripheral blood, sampled from a patient treated with proton-based radiotherapy. The rearrangement links TRBV2 to TRBJ2-5, with no clear D. CDR3 DNA: TGTGCCAGCAGTGTGGTCGAAGAGACCCAGTACTTC. This codes for CASSVVEETQYF.